A selection of T cell receptor beta chains follows, all from one sample in a study of breast tumors, draining lymph nodes, adjacent tissues. TCRdb re-analysed the multiplex PCR reads in MiXCR, keeping a single row per CDR3 protein. The data show approximately 100,000 distinct CDR3 sequences, with 30% seen just once and approximately 5% held by the top ten. The sequenced sample was axillary lymph node tissue. The source of these receptors is a female donor with breast cancer. Some clones in this sample may be carry-over from other donors' samples. CDR3s include the opening cysteine and the closing phenylalanine or tryptophan. Fields, in order: V gene, clone size, D gene, J gene, CDR3 DNA, CDR3 protein. The D gene is left open where the match is weak. Size values are once, few and many counts, or a class for expanded clones, and some rows have none.

v_call: TRBV7-9
clone_size: many
d_call: .
j_call: TRBJ1-5
cdr3_nt: TGTGCCAGCAGCCTGGACGGCTTCAATCAGCCCCAGCATTTT
cdr3_aa: CASSLDGFNQPQHF

v_call: TRBV4-2
clone_size: many
d_call: .
j_call: TRBJ1-4
cdr3_nt: TGTGCCAGCAGCCAAGATCTGGTTGGGGAACTGTTTTTT
cdr3_aa: CASSQDLVGELFF

v_call: TRBV27
clone_size: many
d_call: .
j_call: TRBJ1-2
cdr3_nt: TGTGCCAGCAGTTCCCTCCACGACAGCAACTATGGCTACACCTTC
cdr3_aa: CASSSLHDSNYGYTF

v_call: TRBV25-1
clone_size: many
d_call: TRBD1
j_call: TRBJ1-2
cdr3_nt: TGTGCCAGCAGTGAAACAGGGGGTTCCTATGGCTACACCTTC
cdr3_aa: CASSETGGSYGYTF

v_call: TRBV7-2
clone_size: medium-sized
d_call: .
j_call: TRBJ1-2
cdr3_nt: TGTGCCATCCGCGGGGGCATCTATGGCTACACCTTC
cdr3_aa: CAIRGGIYGYTF

v_call: TRBV5-1
clone_size: .
d_call: .
j_call: TRBJ2-7
cdr3_nt: TGCGCCGGCAGCTTCGCGGGGTACGAGCACTACTTC
cdr3_aa: CAGSFAGYEHYF

v_call: TRBV6-2/TRBV6-3
clone_size: .
d_call: TRBD2
j_call: TRBJ2-3
cdr3_nt: TGTGCCAGCAGTTACTACCCTAGCGGGAGCACAGATACGCAGTATTTT
cdr3_aa: CASSYYPSGSTDTQYF

v_call: TRBV19
clone_size: many
d_call: .
j_call: TRBJ2-5
cdr3_nt: TGTGCCAGTAGTATGAGGGGCCAGATTACAGAGACCCAGTACTTC
cdr3_aa: CASSMRGQITETQYF

v_call: TRBV6-7
clone_size: many
d_call: .
j_call: TRBJ2-3
cdr3_nt: TGTGCCAGAAGCTACGGCCCCGGACCCTCTTCGCAGTATTTT
cdr3_aa: CARSYGPGPSSQYF

v_call: TRBV20-1
clone_size: many
d_call: .
j_call: TRBJ1-6
cdr3_nt: TGCAGTGCTAGAGATGGGGGGAGCGGCTCACCCCTCCACTTT
cdr3_aa: CSARDGGSGSPLHF

v_call: TRBV10-3
clone_size: .
d_call: TRBD2
j_call: TRBJ2-5
cdr3_nt: TGTGCCATCAGTGGTCGGGGGGGCCGTGACCAAGAGACCCAGTACTTC
cdr3_aa: CAISGRGGRDQETQYF

v_call: TRBV2
clone_size: .
d_call: TRBD2
j_call: TRBJ2-1
cdr3_nt: TGTGCCAGCAGTCAACAACCTAGCGGACAAAACAATGAGCAGTTCTTC
cdr3_aa: CASSQQPSGQNNEQFF

v_call: TRBV6-1
clone_size: many
d_call: .
j_call: TRBJ2-6
cdr3_nt: TGTGCCAGCGGCGACAGTCCATACTCTGGGGCCAACGTCCTGACTTTC
cdr3_aa: CASGDSPYSGANVLTF

v_call: TRBV7-2
clone_size: many
d_call: .
j_call: TRBJ2-1
cdr3_nt: TGTGCCAGCAGCTTAGTTACGGGACTCAGAGGCAATGAGCAGTTCTTC
cdr3_aa: CASSLVTGLRGNEQFF

v_call: TRBV7-9
clone_size: .
d_call: TRBD2
j_call: TRBJ2-3
cdr3_nt: TGTGCCAGCAGCGTAACGACTAGCACAGACACGCAGTATTTT
cdr3_aa: CASSVTTSTDTQYF

v_call: TRBV19
clone_size: .
d_call: TRBD1
j_call: TRBJ1-6
cdr3_nt: TGTGCCAGTAGTATGGGACAGGGGGCTAATTCACCCCTCCACTTT
cdr3_aa: CASSMGQGANSPLHF

v_call: TRBV7-8
clone_size: many
d_call: TRBD1
j_call: TRBJ1-6
cdr3_nt: TGTGCCAGCAGCCTTACTTCAGGGGGAGTAAATTCACCCCTCCACTTT
cdr3_aa: CASSLTSGGVNSPLHF

v_call: TRBV7-8
clone_size: many
d_call: TRBD2
j_call: TRBJ2-7
cdr3_nt: TGTGCCAGCAGCTCTCCGGGACTAGTTGTATCCTACGAGCAGTACTTC
cdr3_aa: CASSSPGLVVSYEQYF

v_call: TRBV6-2/TRBV6-3
clone_size: many
d_call: .
j_call: TRBJ2-3
cdr3_nt: TGTGCCAGCAGGCGAGGTCCACACTCAGATACGCAGTATTTT
cdr3_aa: CASRRGPHSDTQYF

v_call: TRBV7-2
clone_size: .
d_call: TRBD2
j_call: TRBJ2-2
cdr3_nt: TGTGCCAGCAGCTTAGCCCCTAGCGGGAGGGCCATTGCGAACACCGGGGAGCTGTTTTTT
cdr3_aa: CASSLAPSGRAIANTGELFF

v_call: TRBV25-1
clone_size: .
d_call: .
j_call: TRBJ1-4
cdr3_nt: TGTGCCAGCAGTGAAGGCAGTGAAAAACTGTTTTTT
cdr3_aa: CASSEGSEKLFF

v_call: TRBV20-1
clone_size: .
d_call: TRBD1
j_call: TRBJ1-4
cdr3_nt: TGCAGTGCCAAGACAGGGGGGGCCTTCGTGTCCGATGAAAAACTGTTTTTT
cdr3_aa: CSAKTGGAFVSDEKLFF

v_call: TRBV12-3/TRBV12-4
clone_size: .
d_call: .
j_call: TRBJ2-5
cdr3_nt: TGTGCCAGCAGAAAAGGGGGGCTCCAAGAGACCCAGTACTTC
cdr3_aa: CASRKGGLQETQYF

v_call: TRBV4-1
clone_size: once
d_call: .
j_call: TRBJ2-7
cdr3_nt: TGCGCCAGCAGCCAAGACCTGGGACATATCTACGAGCAGTACTTC
cdr3_aa: CASSQDLGHIYEQYF

v_call: TRBV13
clone_size: many
d_call: .
j_call: TRBJ2-3
cdr3_nt: TGTGCCAGCAGCTTACGGGGGGCTACAGATACGCAGTATTTT
cdr3_aa: CASSLRGATDTQYF

v_call: TRBV15
clone_size: .
d_call: .
j_call: TRBJ2-2
cdr3_nt: TGTGCCACCAGCAGAGACAGACCGAACACCGGGGAGCTGTTTTTT
cdr3_aa: CATSRDRPNTGELFF

v_call: TRBV7-9
clone_size: .
d_call: .
j_call: TRBJ2-7
cdr3_nt: .
cdr3_aa: CASSVKDIQYFGYEQYF

v_call: TRBV6-2/TRBV6-3
clone_size: many
d_call: TRBD1
j_call: TRBJ1-2
cdr3_nt: TGTGCCAGCAGTTACTCACAGGGGTACGACGGCTACACCTTC
cdr3_aa: CASSYSQGYDGYTF

v_call: TRBV20-1
clone_size: .
d_call: .
j_call: TRBJ2-2
cdr3_nt: TGCAGTGCTAGCGGTAACACCGGGGAGCTGTTTTTT
cdr3_aa: CSASGNTGELFF

v_call: TRBV20-1
clone_size: many
d_call: .
j_call: TRBJ2-1
cdr3_nt: TGCAGTGCGGAAAAGCAGAGCTCCTACAATGAGCAGTTCTTC
cdr3_aa: CSAEKQSSYNEQFF

v_call: TRBV20-1
clone_size: many
d_call: .
j_call: TRBJ2-7
cdr3_nt: TGCAGTGCTAGAGATCTCGGACGTCAGAGCTCCTACGAGCAGTACTTC
cdr3_aa: CSARDLGRQSSYEQYF

v_call: TRBV2
clone_size: .
d_call: .
j_call: TRBJ1-1
cdr3_nt: TGTGCCAGCAGTGCTAGAGTCTGGGACGGGGGCAAGTCTGAAGCTTTCTTT
cdr3_aa: CASSARVWDGGKSEAFF

v_call: TRBV11-2
clone_size: many
d_call: .
j_call: TRBJ2-3
cdr3_nt: TGTGCCAGCAGCTTAGTAGATTCGAGCGATACGCAGTATTTT
cdr3_aa: CASSLVDSSDTQYF

v_call: TRBV5-1
clone_size: many
d_call: .
j_call: TRBJ1-4
cdr3_nt: TGCGCCAGCAGCTTAGCCCCCCACGGAGATTTCAATGAAAAACTGTTTTTT
cdr3_aa: CASSLAPHGDFNEKLFF

v_call: TRBV19
clone_size: .
d_call: .
j_call: TRBJ1-4
cdr3_nt: TGTGCCAGTAGCCTCGGACAGCCTAATGAAAAACTGTTTTTT
cdr3_aa: CASSLGQPNEKLFF

v_call: TRBV7-2
clone_size: many
d_call: TRBD2
j_call: TRBJ2-2
cdr3_nt: TGTGCCAGCAGCCAAGGGGGAGCGGGGGCCCTGAACACCGGGGAGCTGTTTTTT
cdr3_aa: CASSQGGAGALNTGELFF

v_call: TRBV2
clone_size: .
d_call: .
j_call: TRBJ2-2
cdr3_nt: TGTGCCAGCAGTTCGTCTCAGGGTGGAACCGGGGAGCTGTTTTTT
cdr3_aa: CASSSSQGGTGELFF

v_call: TRBV5-6
clone_size: many
d_call: TRBD2
j_call: TRBJ2-4
cdr3_nt: TGTGCCAGCAGCTTGCTAGCGGGAAACATTCAGTACTTC
cdr3_aa: CASSLLAGNIQYF

v_call: TRBV4-1
clone_size: many
d_call: .
j_call: TRBJ2-5
cdr3_nt: TGCGCCAGCAGCCAAGATCAGAGCGGTGGGCCCAGGGGGACCCAGTACTTC
cdr3_aa: CASSQDQSGGPRGTQYF

v_call: TRBV28
clone_size: .
d_call: .
j_call: TRBJ1-5
cdr3_nt: TGTGCCACCAGTCAGGGTTCCCAGCCCCAGCATTTT
cdr3_aa: CATSQGSQPQHF

v_call: TRBV11-2
clone_size: many
d_call: TRBD1
j_call: TRBJ2-1
cdr3_nt: TGTGCCAGCAGCTTAGGGACAGGGTCCCACAATGAGCAGTTCTTC
cdr3_aa: CASSLGTGSHNEQFF

v_call: TRBV4-3
clone_size: many
d_call: TRBD1
j_call: TRBJ2-1
cdr3_nt: TGCGCCAGCAGCCAAGGGGACAGGGAAAGCGATGAGCAGTTCTTC
cdr3_aa: CASSQGDRESDEQFF

v_call: TRBV20-1
clone_size: .
d_call: TRBD1
j_call: TRBJ2-5
cdr3_nt: TGCAGTGCTAGGGGGACAGCCCAAGAGACCCAGTACTTC
cdr3_aa: CSARGTAQETQYF

v_call: TRBV6-4
clone_size: many
d_call: TRBD1
j_call: TRBJ1-6
cdr3_nt: TGTGCCAGCATCGGTCGGACAGGGAGTTCACCCCTCCACTTT
cdr3_aa: CASIGRTGSSPLHF

v_call: TRBV29-1
clone_size: many
d_call: .
j_call: TRBJ2-1
cdr3_nt: TGCAGCGTTGACCTGTCGGGTGAGCAGTTCTTC
cdr3_aa: CSVDLSGEQFF

v_call: TRBV7-2
clone_size: .
d_call: TRBD1
j_call: TRBJ1-2
cdr3_nt: TGTGCCAGCAGCCCCCGGACAGGGACTAACTATGGCTACACCTTC
cdr3_aa: CASSPRTGTNYGYTF

v_call: TRBV28
clone_size: many
d_call: .
j_call: TRBJ2-5
cdr3_nt: TGTGCCAGCAGTCGACCACTAGTGCCAGAGACCCAGTACTTC
cdr3_aa: CASSRPLVPETQYF

v_call: TRBV27
clone_size: many
d_call: .
j_call: TRBJ2-7
cdr3_nt: TGTGCCAGCAGTTTATCTCCAGCTAGCGCGCCTTACGAGCAGTACTTC
cdr3_aa: CASSLSPASAPYEQYF

v_call: TRBV2
clone_size: many
d_call: .
j_call: TRBJ1-1
cdr3_nt: TGTGCCAGCAGTGAGTTGGAGAACACTGAAGCTTTCTTT
cdr3_aa: CASSELENTEAFF

v_call: TRBV10-3
clone_size: many
d_call: .
j_call: TRBJ1-2
cdr3_nt: TGTGCCACCCGCGACATACCTAACTATGGCTACACCTTC
cdr3_aa: CATRDIPNYGYTF